Listed here is a single T cell receptor beta chain. What it recognizes is unknown. Measured with immunoSEQ multiplex PCR; TCRdb has only the in-frame clones, and not every one. Seen here are some 58,000 clones, approximately 90% observed once, and the top ten hold roughly 5%. This specimen belongs to a study of PD-1 blockade in classical Hodgkin lymphoma. Study results and limitations: Reports indicated that newly diagnosed patients had lower baseline TCR diversity than healthy donors did. Repertoires differed for reasons still undefined, possibly disease activity or prior therapy. Baseline diversity in complete responders resembled that of newly diagnosed patients.

Exposure to brentuximab vedotin varied, and each patient had relapsed following autologous stem cell transplantation. CDR3 length: 16 amino acids. V trimming: 10 bases; J trimming: 2 bases; junction bases outside the gene matches: 13. Germline V CDR1 and CDR2: LNHDA, SQIVND (reference sequence). J is TRBJ2-1 and V is TRBV19; 8 bases agree with TRBD2. The origin of this receptor is a human donor with classical Hodgkin lymphoma. Material: peripheral blood mononuclear cells (PBMCs), obtained before the second cycle of nivolumab. The DNA for the CDR3 is TGTGCCACCTCTCTCCCGGGACTAGGGACCTACAATGAGCAGTTCTTC. This gives the protein CATSLPGLGTYNEQFF. The variable domain in full, completed from reference TRBV19 and TRBJ2-1, reads DGGITQSPKYLFRKEGQNVTLSCEQNLNHDAMYWYRQDPGQGLRLIYYSQIVNDFQKGDIAEGYSVSREKKESFPLTVTSAQKNPTAFYLCATSLPGLGTYNEQFFGPGTRLTVL.